This T cell receptor beta chain was identified in a study of cytomegalovirus exposure and HLA in healthy donors. Regarding the study as a whole: Versus the roughly 700-donor mean, an Asian-associated ancestry cluster reportedly showed fewer N-insertions in a later analysis. An analysis that came later showed most CMV-associated TCR beta chains appearing HLA-restricted.

This clone was found once. Antigen unknown. Each of the donors was a healthy bone marrow donor. With 60 Vbeta and 13 Jbeta primers, the PCR was carried out. In the original processing: Counted up in a later analysis, unique TCR beta chains came to some 72 million, with around 12 million shared. Sequencing used immunoSEQ multiplex PCR; TCRdb keeps in-frame clones, though not all of them. The V and J calls and clone size come from that table; D and trimming were worked out from the DNA. This table holds approximately 120,000 clones, over 60% found once. This CDR3 spans 14 amino acids. Trimming removed 4 bases from V and 8 bases from J, with 16 bases in between. Germline V CDR1 and CDR2: SGHNT, YYREEE (reference sequence).

The clonotype was recovered from a woman in her 40s in good health and CMV-seropositive. The chain employs TRBV5-4 and TRBJ2-1, with a weak D call TRBD1 (6 bases). Sample: PBMCs. The CDR3 here is CASSKQGVVDEQFF. The CDR3 nucleotides are TGTGCCAGCAGCAAACAGGGAGTTGTCGATGAGCAGTTCTTC.